This TCR beta chain was captured by sequencing in a study of blood T cell repertoires in COVID-19. Across the study: Spain, Italy and the United States supplied samples that represented acute and convalescent COVID-19. PBMCs, B-cell-depleted T cells, or T cells provided the cDNA or gDNA that made up the material.

This clone was seen a handful of times. The CDR3 has 22 residues. Using immunoSEQ multiplex PCR, the repertoire was profiled, and TCRdb retains in-frame clones only, with some absent. The repertoire consists of about 90,000 clones, with roughly 80% occurring once and the leading ten covering about a tenth. V is TRBV21-1 and J is TRBJ2-2; TRBD2 is the table's D call and was not checked against the DNA. TRBV21-1 constitutes a pseudogene. The sequence was collected from a woman in her seventies with acute or convalescent COVID-19. The sample consisted of peripheral blood. CDR3 DNA sequence: TGTGCCAGCAGCAAAGTGTACGAGGCAGGGGCACCGGGACTAGCGGGACCCGGGGAGCTGTTTTTT. Residues: CASSKVYEAGAPGLAGPGELFF.